The 22 T cell receptor beta chains below come from one sample, sequenced in a study of blood T cell repertoires in COVID-19. The assay was immunoSEQ multiplex PCR, and TCRdb's table has in-frame clones only and misses some. The data hold about 39,000 clones, with around 82% observed a single time. Material: peripheral blood. The receptors come from a man at least 80 years old with acute or convalescent COVID-19.

The chain combines TRBV2 with TRBJ2-5; 8 bases align to TRBD2. With V trimmed by 0 bases and J by 7 bases, 4 bases remained unmatched. The CDR3 consists of 14 residues. Germline CDR1 is SNHLY and CDR2 is FYNNEI. For the CDR3, the DNA is TGTGCCAGCAGTGAAGCCGGGGGGGAAGGGACCCAGTACTTC. Translating gives CASSEAGGEGTQYF.

The chain recombines TRBV29-1 with TRBJ2-3; tentative D call: TRBD2 (6 bases). V lost 7 bases, J lost 7 bases, and 15 bases lay in between. This CDR3 has 12 amino acids. Germline V gene lookup returns CDR1 SQVTM and CDR2 ANQGSEA. As DNA, the CDR3 is TGCAGCGCTAGGCTAGCGTCAAATACGCAGTATTTT. It specifies CSARLASNTQYF.

V usage is TRBV5-5 and J usage is TRBJ2-5, with 13 bases aligning to TRBD2. Germline loops: CDR1 SGHKS, CDR2 YYEKEE (reference sequence). The junction had 9 bases not matched to a gene; V was cut back by 2 bases and J by 5 bases. CDR3 length: 17 residues. CDR3 DNA: TGTGCCAGCAGCTTCCGACTAGCGGGGGGACGGCAGGAGACCCAGTACTTC. Protein: CASSFRLAGGRQETQYF.

The chain has TRBV9 and TRBJ2-3, with TRBD2 matching 11 bases. Germline CDR1 reads SGDLS; CDR2 reads YYNGEE. V lost 0 bases to trimming and J lost 8 bases; unmatched junction nucleotides: 8. This CDR3 has 16 residues. The chain's CDR3 is CASSVAASGGYITQYF. As DNA, the CDR3 is TGTGCCAGCAGCGTAGCGGCTAGCGGGGGGTACATTACGCAGTATTTT.

This chain connects TRBV6-2 or TRBV6-3 to TRBJ2-7, with a tentative D call TRBD2 (5 bases). The germline V gene encodes CDR1 MNHEY and CDR2 SVGEGT. Between the trimmed V and J ends, which lost 6 bases and 3 bases, there was a span of 18 bases. The CDR3 covers 15 residues. CDR3 coding DNA: TGTGCCAGCAGCCAATGGACGGGATCCTACTACGAGCAGTACTTC. This translates into CASSQWTGSYYEQYF.

J is TRBJ2-7 and V is TRBV12-5, with D possibly matching TRBD1 (5 bases). Germline values: CDR1 LGHNT, CDR2 FRNRAP. V was trimmed by 5 bases and J by 0 bases, leaving 11 bases between them. The CDR3 loop spans 14 amino acids. The CDR3: CASGSRVRSYEQYF. In DNA form, the CDR3 reads TGTGCTAGTGGTAGCAGGGTTCGCTCCTACGAGCAGTACTTC.

The J gene is TRBJ2-7, the V gene TRBV24-1; 10 bases map to TRBD1. Germline values: CDR1 KGHDR, CDR2 SFDVKD. The CDR3 contains 16 residues. The V segment lost 4 bases and the J segment 0 bases; nucleotides outside the gene matches: 5. The CDR3 reads CATSEERTGGSYEQYF. Here the CDR3 DNA reads TGTGCCACCAGTGAGGAGAGGACAGGGGGCTCCTACGAGCAGTACTTC.

CDR3 DNA sequence: TGTGCCAGCAGCTCCCGAGTTTACACTGAAGCTTTCTTT. It is translated as CASSSRVYTEAFF. The chain recombines TRBV7-9 with TRBJ1-1; D is unclear. Germline V lookup: CDR1 SEHNR, CDR2 FQNEAQ (reference sequence). The CDR3 is made up of 13 amino acids. V was cut by 4 bases and J by 3 bases, with 9 bases left in between.

The chain couples TRBV5-1 to TRBJ1-2; a possible D gene is TRBD1 (5 bases). CDR3 length: 19 amino acids. In germline, CDR1 is SGHRS, CDR2 YFSETQ. The V gene lost 3 bases and the J gene lost 6 bases, with 30 bases spanning the gap. This CDR3 is CASSCPKNSTCSGNDGYTF. The CDR3 bases are TGCGCCAGCAGCTGTCCTAAAAACAGTACATGCTCAGGGAATGATGGCTACACCTTC.

This clone was counted a few times. The chain links TRBV3-1 (or the pseudogene TRBV3-2) to TRBJ2-2; no firm D call. The germline V gene has CDR1 LGHDT and CDR2 YNNKEL (reference sequence). CDR3 length: 15 residues. Trimming took off 1 base at V and 2 bases at J, with 8 bases between the two ends. The CDR3 region has the DNA TGTGCCAGCAGCCAAGGTCGGGTCAACACCGGGGAGCTGTTTTTT. Translated, it gives CASSQGRVNTGELFF.

This sequence joins TRBV6-5 and TRBJ2-7; D uncertain. The CDR3 consists of 14 residues. The germline gives CDR1 MNHEY, CDR2 SVGAGI. Trimming removed 7 bases at V and 0 bases at J, with 13 bases between. CDR3 residues: CASILSTDSYEQYF. The CDR3 nucleotides read TGTGCCAGCATCCTAAGCACAGACTCCTACGAGCAGTACTTC.

The genes are TRBV28 and TRBJ1-1; tentatively, D is TRBD1 (5 bases). V was shortened by 7 bases and J by 3 bases, with 12 bases between the two germline ends. This CDR3 is built from 13 residues. Looked up from germline, CDR1 is MDHEN and CDR2 is SYDVKM. The CDR3 DNA follows: TGTGCCAGCACCCAGGGATCCTACACTGAAGCTTTCTTT. This encodes CASTQGSYTEAFF.

This sequence joins TRBV4-1 and TRBJ2-3; tentative D call: TRBD1 (5 bases). Trimming shortened V by 0 bases and J by 1 base, and 8 bases separated the two germline ends. Per the germline V gene, CDR1 is MGHRA and CDR2 is YSYEKL. The length of the CDR3 is 15 residues. This chain's CDR3 is CASSQELGGTDTQYF. CDR3 in DNA: TGCGCCAGCAGCCAAGAATTAGGGGGCACAGATACGCAGTATTTT.

This chain joins TRBV12-3 or TRBV12-4 and TRBJ1-2, with 7 bases matching TRBD1. V shed 5 bases, J shed 10 bases, and the junction held 4 bases outside the gene matches. The CDR3 runs to 11 residues. CDR3 DNA: TGTGCCAGCAGTCCCGGGACAGCCTACACCTTC. Protein sequence: CASSPGTAYTF.

The genes are TRBV7-2 and TRBJ2-2, with 10 bases that match TRBD2. V shed 2 bases and J 0 bases; nucleotides not matched to a gene: 6. Germline V CDR1 and CDR2: SGHTA, FQGNSA. The CDR3 is 18 amino acids. This CDR3 reads CASSLKLAGRANTGELFF. CDR3 in DNA: TGTGCCAGCAGCTTAAAACTAGCGGGGCGCGCGAACACCGGGGAGCTGTTTTTT. Variable domain in full (rest from reference TRBV7-2 and TRBJ2-2): GAGVSQSPSNKVTEKGKDVELRCDPISGHTALYWYRQSLGQGLEFLIYFQGNSAPDKSGLPSDRFSAERTGGSVSTLTIQRTQQEDSAVYLCASSLKLAGRANTGELFFGEGSRLTVL.

CDR3 region: CASSNGWGPYEQYF. CDR3 DNA sequence: TGTGCCAGTAGTAACGGCTGGGGGCCCTACGAGCAGTACTTC. The chain combines TRBV19 with TRBJ2-7; weak D call: TRBD1 (6 bases). The germline gives CDR1 LNHDA, CDR2 SQIVND (reference sequence). CDR3 length equals 14 residues. The V end was cut by 4 bases, the J end by 2 bases, with 12 bases between.

The rearrangement links TRBV6-6 to TRBJ1-4; D might be TRBD1 (5 bases). CDR1 is MNHNY, CDR2 SVGAGI, per germline (reference sequence). The CDR3 has 15 residues. Trimming cost V 0 bases and J 6 bases, with 11 bases left between them. DNA for the CDR3: TGTGCCAGCAGTTACTCGGAGGGGCGTTATGAAAAACTGTTTTTT. This gives the protein CASSYSEGRYEKLFF.

This clone was found once. V usage is TRBV6-2 or TRBV6-3 and J usage is TRBJ2-5; D uncertain. Deletions cut 0 bases from V and 1 base from J, with 6 bases between. The CDR3 extends over 14 amino acids. The V gene's germline CDR1 is MNHEY and CDR2 SVGEGT. The CDR3 region is CASSYSLFQETQYF. As DNA, the CDR3 is TGTGCCAGCAGTTACTCACTCTTCCAAGAGACCCAGTACTTC.

The rearrangement links TRBV30 to TRBJ1-1; a weak D match, TRBD1 (5 bases). The CDR3 has 12 residues. With 5 bases removed from V and 5 bases from J, the gap between germline ends came to 12 bases. CDR1 and CDR2 from the germline V gene are GTSNPN and SVGIG (reference sequence). CDR3 in DNA: TGTGCCTGGCGGGGGAGAAGGACTGAAGCTTTCTTT. It codes for CAWRGRRTEAFF. The full variable domain, completed using reference TRBV30 and TRBJ1-1, is SQTIHQWPATLVQPVGSPLSLECTVEGTSNPNLYWYRQAAGRGLQLLFYSVGIGQISSEVPQNLSASRPQDRQFILSSKKLLLSDSGFYLCAWRGRRTEAFFGQGTRLTVV.

V gene TRBV20-1 combines with J gene TRBJ1-1; TRBD1 matches 7 bases. The CDR3 is 16 amino acids. The ends lost 3 bases at V and 0 bases at J; junction bases unmatched: 10. Germline V gene lookup returns CDR1 DFQATT and CDR2 SNEGSKA (reference sequence). The CDR3: CSASGPGTALNTEAFF. In DNA, the CDR3 is TGCAGTGCTAGTGGACCCGGGACAGCGTTGAACACTGAAGCTTTCTTT.

The V gene is TRBV28, the J gene TRBJ2-1; possibly TRBD1 for D (5 bases). V lost 3 bases and J lost 10, with 7 bases in between. The CDR3 sequence is 11 residues long. Germline CDR1 is MDHEN and CDR2 is SYDVKM. CDR3 sequence: CASSLGQEQFF. In nucleotides, the CDR3 is TGTGCCAGCAGTTTGGGGCAAGAGCAGTTCTTC.

The chain joins TRBV3-1 (or the pseudogene TRBV3-2) to TRBJ1-1, with 10 bases that match TRBD1. V gave up 0 bases and J gave up 5 bases; unmatched junction bases: 0. The CDR3 is 14 amino acids. Germline CDR1 is LGHDT and CDR2 is YNNKEL (reference sequence). CDR3 coding DNA: TGTGCCAGCAGCCAAGAGGGACAGGGGACTGAAGCTTTCTTT. Encoded protein: CASSQEGQGTEAFF.